Presented here are 27 T cell receptor beta chains from one specimen sequenced in a study of T cell responses to AZD1222 COVID-19 vaccine. Only in-frame clones appear in the TCRdb table, and some are missing; sequencing was by immunoSEQ multiplex PCR. The table records tens of thousands of clones, nearly 90% of them present only once. The material sequenced was peripheral blood, taken 28 days after the second AZD1222 dose. All receptors derive from an adult who received the AZD1222 COVID-19 vaccine.

J is TRBJ1-1 and V is TRBV12-3 or TRBV12-4; D gene ambiguous. Trimming took off 5 bases at V and 7 bases at J, with 8 bases between the two ends. This CDR3 is 11 amino acids long. CDR3 coding DNA: TGTGCCAGCAGTCCTTACAATGAAGCTTTCTTT. Translation: CASSPYNEAFF.

This clone was observed a handful of times. The chain employs TRBV30 and TRBJ2-1, with D possibly matching TRBD1 (5 bases). The germline V gene has CDR1 GTSNPN and CDR2 SVGIG (reference sequence). The CDR3 length is 14 residues. Trimming took 2 bases from V and 1 from J, leaving 9 bases between them. The CDR3 nucleotides are TGTGCCTGGAGTCCCAAGGGGTCCTACAATGAGCAGTTCTTC. Its protein is CAWSPKGSYNEQFF.

This rearrangement joins TRBV4-3 to TRBJ1-1; D call uncertain. The CDR3 has 14 residues. Germline lookup yields CDR1 LGHNA and CDR2 YSLEER. V was pared by 1 base and J by 1 base, with 7 bases between. CDR3 region: CASSQVARNTEAFF. The CDR3 DNA sequence: TGCGCCAGCAGCCAAGTGGCCAGGAACACTGAAGCTTTCTTT.

The chain is built from TRBV21-1 and TRBJ1-2; the table calls TRBD1, which could not be checked here. TRBV21-1 is flagged as a pseudogene. The CDR3 spans 13 residues. The CDR3 reads CASSRQGVYGYTF. In nucleotides, the CDR3 is TGTGCCAGCAGCAGACAGGGAGTCTATGGCTACACCTTC.

The chain combines TRBV7-9 with TRBJ2-3; TRBD1 matches 9 bases. Losses at the gene ends were 5 bases for V and 3 bases for J; bases not matched to a gene: 6. CDR3 size: 15 residues. Germline V CDR1 and CDR2: SEHNR, FQNEAQ (reference sequence). CDR3 DNA sequence: TGTGCCAGCAGCGCGGTTGGACAGGGGACAGATACGCAGTATTTT. It is translated as CASSAVGQGTDTQYF. The entire variable domain, with the rest obtained from reference TRBV7-9 and TRBJ2-3, is as follows: DTGVSQNPRHKITKRGQNVTFRCDPISEHNRLYWYRQTLGQGPEFLTYFQNEAQLEKSRLLSDRFSAERPKGSFSTLEIQRTEQGDSAMYLCASSAVGQGTDTQYFGPGTRLTVL.

This chain connects TRBV7-9 to TRBJ1-2; unclear D gene. The V gene lost 6 bases and the J gene lost 4 bases, with 15 bases spanning the gap. The CDR3 covers 14 residues. Germline V gene sequence: CDR1 SEHNR, CDR2 FQNEAQ (reference sequence). CDR3 in DNA: TGTGCCAGCAGACCGCCCGGAGAGGGCTATGGCTACACCTTC. Its protein product is CASRPPGEGYGYTF.

The chain couples TRBV18 to TRBJ2-7; D gene uncertain. Germline lookup yields CDR1 KGHSH and CDR2 LQKENI. The CDR3 has 15 residues. Trimming took 0 bases from V and 0 from J, leaving 9 bases between them. The CDR3 DNA follows: TGTGCCAGCTCACCACCGGCCAGGTTCTCCTACGAGCAGTACTTC. It is translated as CASSPPARFSYEQYF.

This clone was detected once. The V and J genes are TRBV7-9 and TRBJ1-1; tentative D call: TRBD1 (5 bases). The V gene lost 2 bases and the J gene lost 7 bases, with 11 bases spanning the gap. This CDR3 region has 13 residues. The V gene's germline CDR1 is SEHNR and CDR2 FQNEAQ (reference sequence). CDR3: CASSLRRDYEAFF. The CDR3 DNA reads TGTGCCAGCAGCTTAAGGCGGGACTATGAAGCTTTCTTT.

The rearrangement uses TRBV19 and TRBJ2-7; TRBD2 matches 9 bases. Trimming cost V 6 bases and J 3 bases; bases outside gene matches: 9. Looked up from germline, CDR1 is LNHDA and CDR2 is SQIVND (reference sequence). The CDR3 is made up of 15 amino acids. The CDR3 spells CASRKGLAEDYEQYF. The CDR3 DNA reads as TGTGCCAGTAGGAAGGGACTAGCCGAAGACTACGAGCAGTACTTC.

This chain joins TRBV18 and TRBJ2-1; 9 bases match TRBD1. There are 12 residues in the CDR3. The V gene end was trimmed by 1 base and the J gene end by 12 bases; junction bases not matched to a gene: 1. Germline loops: CDR1 KGHSH, CDR2 LQKENI. The CDR3 sequence: CASSPRDRVQFF. CDR3 DNA sequence: TGTGCCAGCTCACCACGGGACAGGGTGCAGTTCTTC.

V is TRBV18 and J is TRBJ1-1, with a weak D call TRBD1 (5 bases). Germline V CDR1 and CDR2: KGHSH, LQKENI. The CDR3 is made up of 15 amino acids. The germline V and J ends were trimmed by 2 bases and 5 bases, with 15 bases remaining between them. DNA for the CDR3: TGTGCCAGCTCACCAATAGAAGCTGAGGGGACTGAAGCTTTCTTT. Translation gives CASSPIEAEGTEAFF.

The gene calls are TRBV7-2 and TRBJ2-1; D might be TRBD2 (6 bases). The CDR3 runs 15 residues. Between the trimmed V and J ends, which lost 0 bases and 2 bases, there was a span of 8 bases. Per the germline V gene, CDR1 is SGHTA and CDR2 is FQGNSA. In DNA form, the CDR3 reads TGTGCCAGCAGCTTAGCGGGAGGCACCTACAATGAGCAGTTCTTC. Translated, it gives CASSLAGGTYNEQFF.

This chain uses TRBV5-1 with TRBJ1-5; 8 bases fit TRBD1. After removal of 2 bases from V and 6 bases from J, the junction contained 4 bases not matched to a gene. This CDR3 contains 14 residues. Germline V gene data show CDR1 as SGHRS and CDR2 as YFSETQ. CDR3 sequence (DNA): TGCGCCAGCAGCTTAGCAGGGGGCGGTCAGCCCCAGCATTTT. Amino acid sequence: CASSLAGGGQPQHF.

This sequence joins TRBV5-4 and TRBJ2-3; 12 nucleotides align to TRBD2. This CDR3 has 17 residues. The ends lost 2 bases at V and 5 bases at J; junction bases unmatched: 9. CDR1 and CDR2 from the germline V gene are SGHNT and YYREEE (reference sequence). CDR3 region: CASSLAVLAGGLDTQYF. CDR3 sequence (DNA): TGTGCCAGCAGCTTAGCCGTACTAGCGGGAGGACTAGATACGCAGTATTTT.

J is TRBJ2-7 and V is TRBV3-1 (or the pseudogene TRBV3-2); 7 bases are a match to TRBD1. The germline V gene has CDR1 LGHDT and CDR2 YNNKEL (reference sequence). The CDR3 is 12 amino acids. V dropped 5 bases and J dropped 2; count of bases not matched to a gene: 0. The CDR3 nucleotides read TGTGCCAGCAGCGGACAGGCCTACGAGCAGTACTTC. Its translation: CASSGQAYEQYF.

The chain recombines TRBV5-1 with TRBJ2-3; 8 nucleotides line up with TRBD2. Looked up from germline, CDR1 is SGHRS and CDR2 is YFSETQ. Germline trimming cut 0 bases from V and 11 bases from J; bases unmatched to any gene: 20. CDR3 size: 18 residues. The CDR3 region has the DNA TGCGCCAGCAGCTTGGCCCCATCCCCCGATAAGAGCGGGAGATTGCAGTATTTT. The encoded protein is CASSLAPSPDKSGRLQYF.

CDR3 DNA sequence: TGTGCCAGCAGTTTATGGCATGGGAGCTCCTACGAGCAGTACTTC. This encodes CASSLWHGSSYEQYF. V usage is TRBV28 and J usage is TRBJ2-7; weak D call: TRBD2 (5 bases). Germline assignment: CDR1 MDHEN and CDR2 SYDVKM. Between the trimmed V and J ends, which lost 0 bases and 0 bases, there was a span of 9 bases. This CDR3 is built from 15 residues.

The chain combines TRBV28 with TRBJ1-5; D gene ambiguous. V gave up 2 bases and J gave up 11 bases, with 13 bases separating them. CDR1 is MDHEN, CDR2 SYDVKM, per germline. This CDR3 has 13 residues. The CDR3 DNA reads as TGTGCCAGCAGTTTAGAGGTACCCGGGGCCCAGCATTTT. Translating it yields CASSLEVPGAQHF.

The chain is built from TRBV28 and TRBJ1-2; TRBD1 is a possible D gene (6 bases). V was cut by 8 bases and J by 8 bases, with 18 bases left in between. Germline V gene data show CDR1 as MDHEN and CDR2 as SYDVKM. The CDR3 has 13 amino acids. CDR3 sequence reads: CASASLYRDGYTF. The CDR3 coding sequence is TGTGCCAGCGCCTCCCTCTACAGGGACGGCTACACCTTC.

V is TRBV27 and J is TRBJ1-1, with D perhaps matching TRBD1 (6 bases). CDR1 is MNHEY and CDR2 is SMNVEV in the germline V gene (reference sequence). Between the trimmed V and J ends, which lost 6 bases and 5 bases, there was a span of 16 bases. This CDR3 contains 14 residues. CDR3 sequence: CASSPHSGVTEAFF. In DNA, the CDR3 is TGTGCCAGCAGCCCACATTCAGGGGTTACTGAAGCTTTCTTT.

The rearrangement uses TRBV10-3 and TRBJ2-3; D is perhaps TRBD2 (6 bases). The ends were cut back, 8 bases at V and 1 base at J, with 10 bases in the middle. Germline V CDR1 and CDR2: ENHRY, SYGVKD. The CDR3 runs 13 residues. CDR3 in DNA: TGTGCCATCGCTCCGGGGGGCACAGATACGCAGTATTTT. Its protein product is CAIAPGGTDTQYF.

This sequence joins TRBV5-1 and TRBJ2-5; D might be TRBD1 (6 bases). This CDR3 region has 14 residues. Germline V gene lookup returns CDR1 SGHRS and CDR2 YFSETQ. With 6 bases removed from V and 5 bases from J, the gap between germline ends came to 17 bases. CDR3 nucleotide sequence: TGCGCCAGCACCCGGAACGTGGGGGCTGAGACCCAGTACTTC. This sequence encodes CASTRNVGAETQYF.

The chain employs TRBV5-6 and TRBJ2-2, with 10 bases identical to TRBD2. V lost 4 bases to trimming and J lost 5 bases; unmatched junction nucleotides: 11. The CDR3 has 17 residues. Germline V gene sequence: CDR1 SGHDT, CDR2 YYEEEE. CDR3 nucleotide sequence: TGTGCCAGCAGCCAACCTAGCGGGAGTGGCGGAACCGGGGAGCTGTTTTTT. Translation gives CASSQPSGSGGTGELFF.

This chain uses TRBV2 with TRBJ1-2, with a possible D match to TRBD1 (6 bases). CDR1 and CDR2 (germline): SNHLY, FYNNEI. V was shortened by 4 bases and J by 8 bases, with 17 bases between the two germline ends. The CDR3 totals 14 residues. CDR3 region: CASSGPGGGVGYTF. Written as DNA, the CDR3 is TGTGCCAGCAGTGGACCGGGAGGGGGTGTGGGCTACACCTTC.

The chain couples TRBV10-1 to TRBJ2-7; 10 positions agree with TRBD1. The V segment lost 3 bases and the J segment 5 bases; nucleotides outside the gene matches: 7. The CDR3 has 15 amino acids. Per germline, CDR1 WNHNN and CDR2 SYGVQD (reference sequence). CDR3 residues: CASSDLRDRGDEQYF. CDR3 nucleotide sequence: TGCGCCAGCAGTGACCTCCGGGACAGGGGTGACGAGCAGTACTTC.

The CDR3 spells CASSTGTEPEAEKLFF. CDR3 DNA sequence: TGTGCCAGCAGCACCGGGACAGAGCCTGAGGCTGAAAAACTGTTTTTT. The chain is built from TRBV5-6 and TRBJ1-4; 7 bases agree with TRBD1. CDR3 length: 16 amino acids. Germline V lookup: CDR1 SGHDT, CDR2 YYEEEE. Trimming took 4 bases from V and 7 from J; bases not matched to a gene: 13.

CDR3 protein: CASSQDGGRASEQYF. CDR3 coding DNA: TGTGCCAGCAGCCAAGATGGGGGGAGGGCCTCCGAGCAGTACTTC. The rearrangement joins TRBV3-1 (or the pseudogene TRBV3-2) to TRBJ2-7, with 7 bases fitting TRBD2. Germline CDR1 is LGHDT and CDR2 is YNNKEL (reference sequence). This CDR3 region has 15 residues. Trimming cost V 0 bases and J 6 bases; bases outside gene matches: 8.